These T cell receptor beta chains were read from a single sample in a study of blood T cell repertoires in COVID-19. Clones were read by immunoSEQ multiplex PCR, and TCRdb kept only the in-frame ones, dropping some. Among more than 150,000 clones listed, roughly 80% were seen once. The sequenced sample was PBMCs or T cells enriched from blood (not recorded which). These receptors were collected from a man in his forties who had recovered from COVID-19. The CDR3 runs from the conserved cysteine through the conserved F or W. Fields, in order: V gene, D gene, clone size, J gene, CDR3 protein, CDR3 DNA. D genes are given only for firm matches. Expanded clones are given a class, and other clones once, few, many or no size at all.

>TRBV15|.|once|TRBJ1-1
CATSRDQSQRRADEAFF
TGTGCCACCAGCAGAGATCAGTCCCAGCGCAGGGCAGATGAAGCTTTCTTT
>TRBV28|TRBD2|.|TRBJ2-1
CASSLIAGSSYNEQFF
TGTGCCAGCAGTTTAATAGCGGGGAGCTCCTACAATGAGCAGTTCTTC
>TRBV5-1|.|.|TRBJ1-4
CASSPGFNEKLFF
TGCGCCAGCAGCCCAGGGTTTAATGAAAAACTGTTTTTT
>TRBV28|.|.|TRBJ2-6
CASSLRTGSSGANVLTF
TGTGCCAGCAGTTTGCGGACGGGAAGCTCTGGGGCCAACGTCCTGACTTTC
>TRBV7-3|.|.|TRBJ2-5
CASSSTPSGGRETQYF
TGTGCCAGCAGCTCGACCCCAAGCGGAGGTCGGGAGACCCAGTACTTC
>TRBV20-1|TRBD2|once|TRBJ2-1
CSASGLAGGATNEQFF
TGCAGTGCTAGTGGACTAGCGGGAGGGGCTACCAATGAGCAGTTCTTC
>TRBV4-3|.|.|TRBJ2-3
CASSQLSGGSTDTQYF
TGCGCCAGCAGCCAATTAAGCGGTGGGAGCACAGATACGCAGTATTTT
>TRBV12-3/TRBV12-4|.|.|TRBJ1-2
CASSWQGGGYTF
TGTGCCAGCAGTTGGCAGGGTGGGGGCTACACCTTC
>TRBV9|.|few|TRBJ2-5
CASSVATGVWETQYF
TGTGCCAGCAGCGTAGCTACGGGGGTGTGGGAGACCCAGTACTTC
>TRBV25-1|TRBD1|.|TRBJ2-7
CASSDQGQGLSEQYF
TGTGCCAGCAGTGATCAGGGACAGGGGCTCTCCGAGCAGTACTTC
>TRBV24-1|TRBD1|.|TRBJ2-1
CATSDPFRGNEQFF
TGTGCCACCAGTGACCCATTCAGGGGGAATGAGCAGTTCTTC
>TRBV30|.|.|TRBJ1-5
CAWSVTLHQPQHF
TGTGCCTGGAGTGTGACATTACATCAGCCCCAGCATTTT
>TRBV6-1|TRBD1|.|TRBJ1-6
CASSGVAGTGNSPLHF
TGTGCCAGCAGTGGGGTGGCGGGGACAGGTAATTCACCCCTCCACTTT
>TRBV11-3|.|.|TRBJ2-2
CASSLGGSGELFF
TGTGCCAGCAGCTTAGGCGGCTCCGGGGAGCTGTTTTTT
>TRBV5-1|TRBD2|few|TRBJ2-3
CASSALSGGRTDTQYF
TGCGCCAGCAGCGCCCTCAGCGGGGGACGCACAGATACGCAGTATTTT
>TRBV2|.|.|TRBJ1-1
CASSTDMNTEAFF
TGTGCCAGCAGTACCGACATGAACACTGAAGCTTTCTTT
>TRBV28|TRBD1|.|TRBJ1-1
CASSFLSGQGAGWAFF
TGTGCCAGCAGTTTCCTGTCCGGACAGGGGGCAGGATGGGCTTTCTTT
>TRBV10-2|.|few|TRBJ2-7
CASSERGTMRTEQYF
TGCGCCAGCAGTGAGAGGGGGACTATGCGCACCGAGCAGTACTTC
>TRBV15|TRBD1|few|TRBJ1-4
CATSSPDRGVEKLFF
TGTGCCACCAGCAGCCCCGACAGGGGTGTGGAAAAACTGTTTTTT
>TRBV3-1/TRBV3-2|.|.|TRBJ1-2
CASSQLGRGNGYTF
TGTGCCAGCAGCCAACTTGGCAGGGGAAATGGCTACACCTTC
>TRBV29-1|TRBD1|.|TRBJ2-2
CSVIRDRATGELFF
TGCAGCGTGATCCGGGACAGGGCCACCGGGGAGCTGTTTTTT
>TRBV29-1|TRBD2|.|TRBJ2-1
CSVDRASGREQFF
TGCAGCGTTGATAGGGCTAGCGGGCGTGAGCAGTTCTTC
>TRBV7-2|.|.|TRBJ2-3
CASSAADTQYF
TGTGCCAGCAGCGCCGCGGATACGCAGTATTTT
>TRBV27|TRBD2|.|TRBJ2-1
CASRRLAGVYNEQFF
TGTGCCAGCAGGCGACTAGCGGGAGTCTACAATGAGCAGTTCTTC
>TRBV10-2|TRBD1|.|TRBJ1-6
CASSSPDRGMYNSPLHF
TGCGCCAGCAGTTCCCCGGACAGGGGGATGTATAATTCACCCCTCCACTTT
>TRBV5-8|TRBD1|.|TRBJ1-4
CASSLHRTGLDEKLFF
TGTGCCAGCAGCTTGCATCGGACAGGGCTGGATGAAAAACTGTTTTTT
>TRBV4-2|.|.|TRBJ2-1
CASSQTHNEQFF
TGTGCCAGCAGCCAAACTCACAATGAGCAGTTCTTC
>TRBV10-1|TRBD1|.|TRBJ2-1
CASSLPGQGFSEQFF
TGCGCCAGCAGTTTACCGGGACAGGGATTCAGCGAGCAGTTCTTC
>TRBV4-2|TRBD1|.|TRBJ2-2
CASSQTGVTGELFF
TGTGCCAGCAGCCAAACAGGGGTCACCGGGGAGCTGTTTTTT
>TRBV6-5|TRBD2|.|TRBJ2-3
CASSRVAGLKDTQYF
TGTGCCAGCAGCCGGGTAGCGGGACTCAAGGATACGCAGTATTTT